A single sample is the source of the 24 T cell receptor beta chains below, sequenced in a study of glioma-infiltrating T cells after dendritic cell vaccination. Sequencing was performed with immunoSEQ multiplex PCR; in TCRdb, only in-frame clones are kept and a portion is missing. The profile shows 80,000 to 95,000 clones, under 90% of them singletons. The starting material was blood, obtained before dendritic cell vaccination. The source of these receptors is a human donor with glioblastoma.

The chain joins TRBV27 to TRBJ1-6; D is undetermined. The ends were cut back, 3 bases at V and 0 bases at J, with 3 bases in the middle. This CDR3 has 14 amino acids. The V gene's germline CDR1 is MNHEY and CDR2 SMNVEV (reference sequence). The DNA of the CDR3 is TGTGCCAGCAGTTTCAGCTCCTATAATTCACCCCTCCACTTT. Translation: CASSFSSYNSPLHF.

This clone was seen only a few times. The V and J genes are TRBV4-1 and TRBJ2-5, with 10 positions matching TRBD2. Germline V gives CDR1 MGHRA, CDR2 YSYEKL. This CDR3 is 18 amino acids long. Unmatched junction bases numbered 12, after V lost 0 bases and J lost 5 bases. Written as DNA, the CDR3 is TGCGCCAGCAGCCAAGATTCGCAGCGGGGGGGCCCCTGGGAGACCCAGTACTTC. It encodes CASSQDSQRGGPWETQYF.

The gene calls are TRBV7-2 and TRBJ1-3; D ambiguous. Germline lookup yields CDR1 SGHTA and CDR2 FQGNSA. Trimming removed 5 bases at V and 3 bases at J, with 8 bases between. CDR3 size: 13 residues. The CDR3 DNA follows: TGTGCCAGCAGCACCGGAGGTGGAAACACCATATATTTT. It specifies CASSTGGGNTIYF.

J is TRBJ1-2 and V is TRBV12-5; D unresolved. Germline values: CDR1 LGHNT, CDR2 FRNRAP. Trimming left V 3 bases short and J 4 bases short, with 12 bases between. This CDR3 spans 14 amino acids. This CDR3 reads CASGFPIASYGYTF. CDR3 in DNA: TGTGCTAGTGGTTTTCCTATAGCCAGCTATGGCTACACCTTC.

The rearrangement links TRBV7-9 to TRBJ1-6; tentatively, D is TRBD1 (5 bases). Looked up from germline, CDR1 is SEHNR and CDR2 is FQNEAQ (reference sequence). The CDR3 has 15 amino acids. The V and J ends lost 2 bases and 9 bases respectively, with 14 bases between them. CDR3 residues: CASSLRPGMSSPLHF. The CDR3 DNA reads TGTGCCAGCAGCTTACGTCCAGGGATGAGTTCACCCCTCCACTTT.

CDR3: CASSWVASGGFYGYTF. CDR3 bases: TGTGCCAGCAGTTGGGTGGCCTCCGGGGGTTTCTATGGCTACACCTTC. This chain links TRBV27 with TRBJ1-2; possible D gene TRBD1, 5 bases. Trimming removed 4 bases from V and 4 bases from J, with 19 bases in between. Germline V lookup: CDR1 MNHEY, CDR2 SMNVEV (reference sequence). The CDR3 contains 16 residues.

The genes are TRBV7-6 and TRBJ2-3; possible D gene TRBD1, 5 bases. Trimming cost V 5 bases and J 11 bases, with 20 bases left between them. CDR3 length: 14 amino acids. Germline V gene sequence: CDR1 SGHVS, CDR2 FNYEAQ. The CDR3: CASSPDSYLLRQYF. DNA of the CDR3: TGTGCCAGCAGCCCCGACAGTTACCTCCTAAGGCAGTATTTT.

The gene calls are TRBV5-1 and TRBJ2-7; D perhaps matches TRBD2 (5 bases). The CDR3 is 18 amino acids. Germline CDR1 reads SGHRS; CDR2 reads YFSETQ. The V end was cut by 0 bases, the J end by 3 bases, with 22 bases between. CDR3 in amino acids: CASSLGGVGKGRIYEQYF. CDR3 nucleotides: TGCGCCAGCAGCTTGGGTGGGGTTGGAAAAGGGAGAATCTACGAGCAGTACTTC.

The chain is built from TRBV7-9 and TRBJ1-2; TRBD1 might be the D (6 bases). Germline V gives CDR1 SEHNR, CDR2 FQNEAQ (reference sequence). Trimming cost V 5 bases and J 2 bases, with 18 bases left between them. CDR3 size: 16 residues. The CDR3 reads CASSATQGAENYGYTF. In DNA form, the CDR3 reads TGTGCCAGCAGCGCAACACAGGGCGCCGAGAACTATGGCTACACCTTC.

This chain joins TRBV5-1 and TRBJ1-2, with 7 bases fitting TRBD1. Trimming removed 1 base from V and 1 base from J; junction bases left unmatched: 4. Germline values: CDR1 SGHRS, CDR2 YFSETQ. The CDR3 sequence is 15 residues long. The DNA of the CDR3 is TGCGCCAGCAGCTTGTACAGGGGCGATAACTATGGCTACACCTTC. It translates to CASSLYRGDNYGYTF.

This chain connects TRBV11-3 to TRBJ2-2; D is uncertain. V was shortened by 4 bases and J by 2 bases, with 11 bases between the two germline ends. The CDR3 contains 15 residues. Germline V CDR1 and CDR2: SGHNT, YENEEA. CDR3 nucleotide sequence: TGTGCCAGCAGCTCCCCTACAGCAAACACCGGGGAGCTGTTTTTT. Its protein product is CASSSPTANTGELFF.

The V call is TRBV2, the J call TRBJ2-7; D perhaps matches TRBD2 (6 bases). The CDR3 has 15 residues. V dropped 6 bases and J dropped 3 bases, with 18 bases sitting between them. Germline CDR1 and CDR2: SNHLY and FYNNEI. This CDR3 is CASSGGALGNYEQYF. As DNA, the CDR3 is TGTGCCAGCAGCGGCGGGGCCTTAGGAAACTACGAGCAGTACTTC.

The chain joins TRBV7-9 to TRBJ2-7; the D gene is possibly TRBD1 (7 bases). Germline V CDR1 and CDR2: SEHNR, FQNEAQ (reference sequence). The CDR3 spans 14 residues. V shed 5 bases and J shed 2 bases, with 13 bases lying between them. In DNA form, the CDR3 reads TGTGCCAGCAGCCCGCGGGACAGCACCTACGAGCAGTACTTC. It codes for CASSPRDSTYEQYF. The full variable domain, with the rest looked up from reference TRBV7-9 and TRBJ2-7, is DTGVSQNPRHKITKRGQNVTFRCDPISEHNRLYWYRQTLGQGPEFLTYFQNEAQLEKSRLLSDRFSAERPKGSFSTLEIQRTEQGDSAMYLCASSPRDSTYEQYFGPGTRLTVT.

V usage is TRBV7-3 and J usage is TRBJ2-3; weak D call: TRBD2 (6 bases). Trimming pared 4 bases from V and 1 base from J, leaving 9 bases between. From germline, CDR1 is SGHTA and CDR2 FQGTGA. The CDR3 totals 14 residues. CDR3 in DNA: TGTGCCAGCAGCTCCCCGGGAGGCACAGATACGCAGTATTTT. This gives the protein CASSSPGGTDTQYF.

CDR3 coding DNA: TGTGCCACCGCAGGAGGATGGAATCAGCCCCAGCATTTT. Protein sequence: CATAGGWNQPQHF. The chain has TRBV15 and TRBJ1-5; D remains ambiguous. The CDR3 has 13 residues. Trimming removed 8 bases at V and 4 bases at J, with 12 bases between. The germline V gene has CDR1 LNHNV and CDR2 YYDKDF (reference sequence).

With respect to this clone: An end of the junction differs from the germline gene, which may be a read error. The V gene is TRBV4-1, the J gene TRBJ1-3; D is perhaps TRBD1 (5 bases). The CDR3 runs 13 residues. The germline CDR1 and CDR2 sequences are MGHRA and YSYEKL. The DNA for the CDR3 is TGCGCCAGCCAGGGAAGCTCTGGAAACACCACATATTTT. As protein: CASQGSSGNTTYF.

As DNA, the CDR3 is TGTGCCAGCAGTCGACTAGCGGGGGCTCAAGAGACCCAGTACTTC. This sequence encodes CASSRLAGAQETQYF. The chain is built from TRBV6-5 and TRBJ2-5; TRBD2 aligns across 12 bases. The CDR3 is 15 amino acids. V lost 5 bases, J lost 2 bases, and 3 bases stayed unmatched. Germline V gene data show CDR1 as MNHEY and CDR2 as SVGAGI.

This chain links TRBV30 with TRBJ2-7; TRBD1 matches 8 bases. The CDR3 extends over 14 amino acids. Germline CDR1 is GTSNPN and CDR2 is SVGIG (reference sequence). V lost 2 bases, J lost 4 bases, and 7 bases stayed unmatched. The CDR3 region is CAWSRAGGWYEQYF. The CDR3, as DNA: TGTGCCTGGAGTCGTGCAGGGGGCTGGTACGAGCAGTACTTC.

The chain joins TRBV29-1 to TRBJ2-3, with a possible D match to TRBD1 (6 bases). The germline CDR1 and CDR2 sequences are SQVTM and ANQGSEA. The CDR3 is made up of 13 amino acids. Trimming removed 7 bases from V and 0 bases from J, with 11 bases in between. This chain's CDR3 is CSAWTASTDTQYF. CDR3 coding DNA: TGCAGCGCTTGGACAGCTAGCACAGATACGCAGTATTTT.

The chain recombines TRBV7-9 with TRBJ1-2; TRBD1 agrees at 7 bases. V trimming: 1 base; J trimming: 6 bases; junction bases outside the gene matches: 8. The CDR3 sequence is 15 residues long. Germline CDR1 SEHNR, CDR2 FQNEAQ (reference sequence). This CDR3 reads CASSLVLVGGDGYTF. CDR3 DNA: TGTGCCAGCAGCTTAGTTCTTGTAGGGGGCGATGGCTACACCTTC. Full variable domain (missing parts from reference TRBV7-9 and TRBJ1-2): DTGVSQNPRHKITKRGQNVTFRCDPISEHNRLYWYRQTLGQGPEFLTYFQNEAQLEKSRLLSDRFSAERPKGSFSTLEIQRTEQGDSAMYLCASSLVLVGGDGYTFGSGTRLTVV.

This clone turned up a few times. CDR3 in DNA: TGTGCCAGCAGCTTATATGAGGGACTCGCAACTAATGAAAAACTGTTTTTT. Its protein is CASSLYEGLATNEKLFF. V and J are TRBV7-9 and TRBJ1-4; a weak D match, TRBD1 (5 bases). CDR1 and CDR2 (germline): SEHNR, FQNEAQ (reference sequence). The CDR3 length is 17 residues. The V end was cut by 2 bases, the J end by 0 bases, with 13 bases between. The whole variable domain, remainder taken from reference TRBV7-9 and TRBJ1-4, is DTGVSQNPRHKITKRGQNVTFRCDPISEHNRLYWYRQTLGQGPEFLTYFQNEAQLEKSRLLSDRFSAERPKGSFSTLEIQRTEQGDSAMYLCASSLYEGLATNEKLFFGSGTQLSVL.

This clone was counted only a few times. This chain joins TRBV15 and TRBJ1-3; D gene ambiguous. The V end lost 0 bases, the J end lost 0 bases, and 9 bases lay between the germline ends. The CDR3 totals 16 residues. CDR1 LNHNV and CDR2 YYDKDF come from the germline V gene (reference sequence). CDR3 protein: CATSRDRTVSGNTIYF. In DNA, the CDR3 is TGTGCCACCAGCAGAGATCGAACGGTCTCTGGAAACACCATATATTTT.

This chain uses TRBV9 with TRBJ2-3; TRBD2 matches 12 bases. V lost 4 bases to trimming and J lost 6 bases; unmatched junction nucleotides: 3. From germline, CDR1 is SGDLS and CDR2 YYNGEE. The CDR3 is 14 residues long. The DNA of the CDR3 is TGTGCCAGCAGCCAGACTAGCGGGGGTGATACGCAGTATTTT. Amino acids: CASSQTSGGDTQYF.

This clone appeared a single time. The V and J genes are TRBV5-1 and TRBJ2-7; 12 nucleotides agree with TRBD2. CDR1 and CDR2 (germline): SGHRS, YFSETQ. The CDR3 contains 15 residues. V trimming: 3 bases; J trimming: 4 bases; junction bases outside the gene matches: 5. DNA for the CDR3: TGCGCCAGCAGCTACAGGACTAGCGGGGTGTACGAGCAGTACTTC. Protein product: CASSYRTSGVYEQYF.